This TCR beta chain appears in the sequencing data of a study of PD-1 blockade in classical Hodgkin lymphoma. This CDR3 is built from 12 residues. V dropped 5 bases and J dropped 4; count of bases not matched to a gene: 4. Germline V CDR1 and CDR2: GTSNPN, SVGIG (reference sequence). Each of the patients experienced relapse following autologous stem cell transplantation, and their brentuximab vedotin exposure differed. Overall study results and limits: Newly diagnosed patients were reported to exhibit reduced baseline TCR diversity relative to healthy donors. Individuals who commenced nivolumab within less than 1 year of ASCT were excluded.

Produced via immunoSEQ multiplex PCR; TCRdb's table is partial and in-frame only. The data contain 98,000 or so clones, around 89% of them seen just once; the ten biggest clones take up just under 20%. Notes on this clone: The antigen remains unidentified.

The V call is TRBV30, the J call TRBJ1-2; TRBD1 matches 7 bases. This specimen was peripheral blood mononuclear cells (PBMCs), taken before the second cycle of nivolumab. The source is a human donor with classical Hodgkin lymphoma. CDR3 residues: CAWDRDSYGYTF. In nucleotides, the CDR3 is TGTGCCTGGGACAGGGATAGCTATGGCTACACCTTC.